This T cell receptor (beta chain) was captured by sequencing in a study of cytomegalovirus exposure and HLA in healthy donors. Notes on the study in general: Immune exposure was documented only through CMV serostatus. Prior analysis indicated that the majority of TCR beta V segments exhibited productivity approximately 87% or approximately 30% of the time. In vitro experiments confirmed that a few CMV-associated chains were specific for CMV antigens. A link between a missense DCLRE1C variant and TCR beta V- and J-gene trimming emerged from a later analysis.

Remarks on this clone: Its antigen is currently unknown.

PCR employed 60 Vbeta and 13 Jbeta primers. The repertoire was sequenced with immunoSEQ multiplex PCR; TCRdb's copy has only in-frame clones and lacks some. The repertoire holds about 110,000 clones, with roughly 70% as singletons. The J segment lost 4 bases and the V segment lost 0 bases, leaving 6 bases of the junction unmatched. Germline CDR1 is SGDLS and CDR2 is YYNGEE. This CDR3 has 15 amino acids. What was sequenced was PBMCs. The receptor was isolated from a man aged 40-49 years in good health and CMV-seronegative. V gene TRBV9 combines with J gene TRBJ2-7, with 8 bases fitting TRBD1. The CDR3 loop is CASSVGPGQGYEQYF. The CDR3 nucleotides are TGTGCCAGCAGCGTAGGCCCCGGACAGGGATACGAGCAGTACTTC. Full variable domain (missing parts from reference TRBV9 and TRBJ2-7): DSGVTQTPKHLITATGQRVTLRCSPRSGDLSVYWYQQSLDQGLQFLIQYYNGEERAKGNILERFSAQQFPDLHSELNLSSLELGDSALYFCASSVGPGQGYEQYFGPGTRLTVT.